The T cell receptor beta chain described here comes from a study of blood T cell repertoires in COVID-19. Turning to the study itself: T cells, B-cell-depleted T cells, or PBMCs provided the cDNA or gDNA that served as material.

In the original analysis: The authors estimated nucleated cell counts from reference gene primer amplification. Libraries were prepared by immunoSEQ multiplex PCR; TCRdb keeps only in-frame clonotypes and omits some of them. V and J calls and clone size come straight from that table; D and trimming were deduced from the DNA. The sample lists around 190,000 clones, 70% to 90% occurring once. With V trimmed by 2 bases and J by 5 bases, 3 bases remained unmatched. From germline, CDR1 is SGHDN and CDR2 FVKESK. The CDR3 extends over 16 amino acids. The chain employs TRBV14 and TRBJ2-2; the match to TRBD2 covers 12 bases. Sequencing used peripheral blood. This clonotype was obtained from a man aged 50 to 60 with COVID-19, enrolled during active disease. The DNA for the CDR3 is TGTGCCAGCAGCCAACGCCTAGCGGGGGGGACCGGGGAGCTGTTTTTT. Its protein product is CASSQRLAGGTGELFF.